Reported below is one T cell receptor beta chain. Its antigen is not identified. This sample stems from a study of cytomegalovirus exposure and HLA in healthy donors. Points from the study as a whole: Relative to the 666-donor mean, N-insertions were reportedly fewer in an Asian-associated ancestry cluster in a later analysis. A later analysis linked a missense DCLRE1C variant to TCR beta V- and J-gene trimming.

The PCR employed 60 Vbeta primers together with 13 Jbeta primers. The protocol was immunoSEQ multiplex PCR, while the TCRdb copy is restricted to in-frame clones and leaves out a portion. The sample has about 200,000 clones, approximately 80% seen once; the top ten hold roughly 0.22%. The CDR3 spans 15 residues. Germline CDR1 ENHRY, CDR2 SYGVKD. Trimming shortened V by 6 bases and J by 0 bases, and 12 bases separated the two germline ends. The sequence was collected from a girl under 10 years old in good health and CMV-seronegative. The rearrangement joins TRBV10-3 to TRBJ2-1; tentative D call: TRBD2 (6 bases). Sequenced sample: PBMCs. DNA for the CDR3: TGTGCCATCAGCGACCCCGGGGGCTCCTACAATGAGCAGTTCTTC. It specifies CAISDPGGSYNEQFF.